The 8 T cell receptor beta chains reported below all come from one sample, sequenced in a study of blood T cell repertoires in COVID-19. Generated by immunoSEQ multiplex PCR, the TCRdb table keeps only in-frame clones and is missing some. The data hold 120,000 or so clones, with approximately 83% observed a single time. Input material: peripheral blood. The origin of the receptors is a man aged 80 or over with active or convalescent COVID-19.

The chain couples TRBV30 to TRBJ1-6, with 10 bases identical to TRBD1. V trimming: 1 base; J trimming: 9 bases; junction bases outside the gene matches: 3. CDR1 and CDR2 from the germline V gene are GTSNPN and SVGIG (reference sequence). The CDR3 has 14 residues. The CDR3 bases are TGTGCCTGGAGTGCAGACAGGGGGCCTTCACCCCTCCACTTT. It is translated as CAWSADRGPSPLHF.

The V gene is TRBV7-9, the J gene TRBJ2-1; TRBD1 agrees at 7 bases. The CDR3 has 17 residues. The V segment lost 5 bases and the J segment 6 bases; nucleotides outside the gene matches: 16. From germline, CDR1 is SEHNR and CDR2 FQNEAQ (reference sequence). The CDR3: CASSVTGYWGKTNEQFF. CDR3 DNA: TGTGCCAGCAGCGTGACAGGGTACTGGGGGAAAACCAATGAGCAGTTCTTC.

This clone was detected only a few times. The chain links TRBV7-2 to TRBJ1-5, with D possibly TRBD1 on 6 matching bases. The CDR3 length is 16 residues. The V end lost 6 bases, the J end lost 7 bases, and 22 bases lay between the germline ends. CDR1 is SGHTA, CDR2 FQGNSA, per germline. The CDR3 loop is CASRPGGPGGGQPQHF. DNA for the CDR3: TGTGCCAGCAGGCCCGGGGGCCCGGGGGGTGGACAGCCCCAGCATTTT. The full variable domain, rest sourced from reference TRBV7-2 and TRBJ1-5, is GAGVSQSPSNKVTEKGKDVELRCDPISGHTALYWYRQSLGQGLEFLIYFQGNSAPDKSGLPSDRFSAERTGGSVSTLTIQRTQQEDSAVYLCASRPGGPGGGQPQHFGDGTRLSIL.

V is TRBV12-2 and J is TRBJ2-7; TRBD1, as called in the table, went unchecked against the DNA. TRBV12-2 is classified as a pseudogene. The length of the CDR3 is 13 residues. CDR3 residues: CASRKTGSSEQYF. DNA of the CDR3: TGTGCAAGTCGAAAGACAGGTTCGAGCGAGCAGTACTTC.

This clone was observed once. The genes are TRBV19 and TRBJ2-5; D is perhaps TRBD2 (5 bases). The germline gives CDR1 LNHDA, CDR2 SQIVND (reference sequence). The V end was cut by 7 bases, the J end by 2 bases, with 14 bases between. The CDR3 has 14 amino acids. The DNA of the CDR3 is TGTGCCAGTACCAATCTGGGCGGGCAAGAGACCCAGTACTTC. This codes for CASTNLGGQETQYF.

The chain links TRBV27 to TRBJ1-5, with TRBD1 matching 12 bases. Germline assignment: CDR1 MNHEY and CDR2 SMNVEV (reference sequence). The junction had 12 bases not matched to a gene; V was cut back by 6 bases and J by 6 bases. The length of the CDR3 is 17 residues. DNA of the CDR3: TGTGCCAGCAGACGCCAAACCGGGACAGGGGGCTTTCAGCCCCAGCATTTT. Protein sequence: CASRRQTGTGGFQPQHF.

The CDR3 region has the DNA TGTGCCAGCAGGCCGGGACTAGCGTCTCATACGCAGTATTTT. Translation: CASRPGLASHTQYF. The J gene is TRBJ2-3, the V gene TRBV6-5; 10 nucleotides match TRBD2. Germline lookup yields CDR1 MNHEY and CDR2 SVGAGI. The CDR3 has 14 amino acids. V was pared by 6 bases and J by 7 bases, with 7 bases of the junction left unmatched.

The rearrangement uses TRBV7-2 and TRBJ2-5; TRBD2 agrees at 8 bases. The germline CDR1 and CDR2 sequences are SGHTA and FQGNSA. Germline trimming cut 5 bases from V and 3 bases from J; bases unmatched to any gene: 8. CDR3 length equals 15 residues. This CDR3 reads CASSLTGLVEETQYF. CDR3 DNA: TGTGCCAGCAGCCTAACGGGACTAGTGGAAGAGACCCAGTACTTC.